This TCR beta chain was sequenced for a study of T cell repertoires in cytomegalovirus infection (dated by TCRdb to the late 2010s). For context, the study as a whole: Alongside well-studied HLA-B-restricted epitopes, the peptide stimulations were aimed at recently identified HLA-C-restricted CMV epitopes, whose presentation resists viral immunomodulation. Because public TCR beta signatures pointed to carriage of CMV infection together with the matching HLA type, the HLA type of each donor mattered for the analysis.

The investigation overall reported the following: In the ex vivo response, HLA-C-restricted CMV-specific TCR beta clonotypes were dominant, and in two of eight donors the single most frequent clonotype came from this HLA-C-restricted group. Cumulative frequency of public TCR beta family members discriminated carriers of CMV infection plus the relevant HLA type in this cohort and an independent approximately 350-donor cohort.

Concerning this clonotype: Its antigen target is currently unknown. No qualities accompany the bases; no much larger clone lies one base away.

Sequenced using an Illumina HiSeq 1500. Through fastp at Q25 and MiXCR, TCRdb rebuilt clones from the public reads, retaining in-frame beta chains. Entries are consolidated by CDR3 protein sequence, retaining the most common genes and DNA. Across this sample there are 600,000 to 700,000 distinct CDR3 sequences, with roughly a third seen only once. 15% to 20% of the sample comes from the top ten. What this sample's treatment or condition label stands for: in vitro stimulation with specific CMV peptide epitopes to enrich CMV-specific T cells. Material: cultured PBMCs, obtained from culture after CMV antigen stimulation. This receptor was obtained from a human donor in good health (CMV status not recorded). Some clones in this sample may be carry-over from other donors' samples.

In nucleotide form, the sequence is TGTGCCAGCAGTTTAATTGGGGGTCCTAATGAGCAGTTCTTC. It translates to CASSLIGGPNEQFF. Recombination connected TRBV28 to TRBJ2-1; the D call is tentative, TRBD1 or TRBD2, as each matches 5 bases. V and J lose 2 bases and 7 bases, and a span of 12 bases separates them. The germline V gene yields MDHEN for CDR1 and SYDVKM for CDR2. The CDR3 runs 14 amino acids, cysteine and phenylalanine included. CDR3 DNA only is kept here, 42 bases in frame from base 1.